Each of the 29 T cell receptor beta chains below was sequenced from the same sample in a study of CD8+CD57+ T cells in acquired aplastic anemia. CDR3 and TCR beta VDJ profiling relied on a genomic DNA template. A single record per CDR3 protein comes from TCRdb applying MiXCR to the reads. This sample has some 190,000 distinct CDR3 sequences, with 50% to 55% found just once. Source material: sorted CD4+, CD8+, or CD8+CD57+ T cells (not recorded which) from PBMCs. These receptors all come from a human donor in good health, serving as a control.

The chain uses TRBV19 and TRBJ2-3; 9 bases match TRBD1. V was pared by 5 bases and J by 5 bases, with 8 bases of the junction left unmatched. Germline lookup yields CDR1 LNHDA and CDR2 SQIVND (reference sequence). There are 15 residues in the CDR3. The DNA for the CDR3 is TGTGCCAGTAGTGAACAGGGGGCGCGGGGAGATACGCAGTATTTT. Translation: CASSEQGARGDTQYF.

The chain recombines TRBV2 with TRBJ1-1; possible D gene TRBD1, 5 bases. Trimming removed 10 bases from V and 2 bases from J, with 14 bases in between. Germline V gene sequence: CDR1 SNHLY, CDR2 FYNNEI. This CDR3 spans 13 amino acids. The CDR3 loop is CATTQQVNTEAFF. CDR3 DNA sequence: TGTGCCACCACCCAACAGGTAAACACTGAAGCTTTCTTT.

This clonotype appeared a few times. V gene TRBV10-3 combines with J gene TRBJ2-3; 8 nucleotides line up with TRBD1. J lost 2 bases, V lost 3 bases, and 7 bases had no gene match. The CDR3 is made up of 16 amino acids. CDR1 ENHRY and CDR2 SYGVKD come from the germline V gene. CDR3 sequence reads: CAISERTGLTTDTQYF. CDR3 DNA sequence: TGTGCCATCAGTGAACGGACAGGGTTGACCACAGATACGCAGTATTTT.

As regards this clonotype: The CDR3 end shows no conserved phenylalanine or tryptophan, and so a read error is likely. This chain connects TRBV19 to TRBJ1-5; D may be TRBD1 (6 bases). Germline-derived CDR1 and CDR2 are LNHDA and SQIVND (reference sequence). Trimming cost V 5 bases and J 5 bases, with 10 bases left between them. The CDR3 runs to 13 residues. The CDR3 DNA is TGTGCCAGTAGTGGACAGTACGATCAGCCCCAGCATCTT. Amino acids: CASSGQYDQPQHL.

This clonotype occurred once. The chain carries TRBV24-1 and TRBJ2-1, with 9 bases identical to TRBD2. Germline lookup yields CDR1 KGHDR and CDR2 SFDVKD. With 7 bases clipped from V and 0 bases from J, the junction kept 18 bases outside the gene matches. The CDR3 extends over 20 amino acids. The CDR3: CATSSIRIAGVTGSYNEQFF. For the CDR3, the DNA is TGTGCCACCAGCTCAATACGAATAGCGGGAGTCACGGGCTCCTACAATGAGCAGTTCTTC.

The chain links TRBV7-3 to TRBJ1-2; D perhaps matches TRBD1 (5 bases). The germline V gene encodes CDR1 SGHTA and CDR2 FQGTGA. This CDR3 is 12 amino acids long. Trimming took 3 bases from V and 5 from J, leaving 7 bases between them. CDR3 DNA: TGTGCCAGCAGCTTCAGGGATTATGGCTACACCTTC. It yields the protein CASSFRDYGYTF.

In this sample, this clonotype turned up a few times. The genes are TRBV7-9 and TRBJ1-6, with D maybe TRBD1 (5 bases). Germline values: CDR1 SEHNR, CDR2 FQNEAQ (reference sequence). The V end was cut by 3 bases, the J end by 5 bases, with 11 bases between. The CDR3 has 15 amino acids. In DNA form, the CDR3 reads TGTGCCAGCAGCTTCGGGACGGACAATAATTCACCCCTCCACTTT. This codes for CASSFGTDNNSPLHF.

Note on this clonotype: One base away lies a much larger clone, so this may be a sequencing read error. The chain has TRBV28 and TRBJ1-1; D remains ambiguous. Germline V gene lookup returns CDR1 MDHEN and CDR2 SYDVKM. The CDR3 sequence is 13 residues long. Between the trimmed V and J ends, which lost 5 bases and 1 base, there was a span of 8 bases. CDR3 nucleotides: TGTGCCAGCAGTCTATACACGAACACTGAAGCTTTCTTT. This translates into CASSLYTNTEAFF.

This clonotype was recorded at least ten times. The chain couples TRBV7-2 to TRBJ1-1; 7 bases are shared with TRBD1. CDR1 and CDR2 from the germline V gene are SGHTA and FQGNSA. The CDR3 has 16 amino acids. V trimming: 2 bases; J trimming: 4 bases; junction bases outside the gene matches: 10. The CDR3 bases are TGTGCCAGCAGCTTATTTTCTATAAGACAGGGCACTGAAGCTTTCTTT. Residues: CASSLFSIRQGTEAFF.

There are many counts of this clonotype. The V call is TRBV20-1, the J call TRBJ1-2; 7 positions match TRBD1. In germline, CDR1 is DFQATT, CDR2 SNEGSKA (reference sequence). Trimming removed 6 bases from V and 2 bases from J; junction bases left unmatched: 6. The CDR3 runs to 13 residues. For the CDR3, the DNA is TGCAGTGCCTACAGGGGCGCGAACTATGGCTACACCTTC. It yields the protein CSAYRGANYGYTF.

CDR3: CANSFMGQPQHF. The CDR3 DNA is TGTGCCAACAGCTTTATGGGGCAGCCCCAGCATTTT. The V call is TRBV27, the J call TRBJ1-5; D unresolved. CDR3 size: 12 residues. V gave up 10 bases and J gave up 7 bases, with 14 bases separating them. In germline, CDR1 is MNHEY, CDR2 SMNVEV (reference sequence).

This clonotype was seen just once. The CDR3, as DNA: TGTGCCAGCAGTTCCCGGAGGGGACCCACAGATACGCAGTATTTT. Translated: CASSSRRGPTDTQYF. V gene TRBV28 combines with J gene TRBJ2-3, with D possibly matching TRBD2 (6 bases). The CDR3 loop spans 15 amino acids. The germline V and J ends were trimmed by 4 bases and 2 bases, with 13 bases remaining between them. CDR1 and CDR2 from the germline V gene are MDHEN and SYDVKM.

To note about this clonotype: This may be a read error: a much more frequent sequence differs by one nucleotide. This chain links TRBV20-1 with TRBJ2-5; D ambiguous. The length of the CDR3 is 15 residues. CDR1 is DFQATT, CDR2 SNEGSKA, per germline (reference sequence). The CDR3 sequence: CSADPPLRRQETQHF. CDR3 DNA sequence: TGCAGTGCTGACCCTCCTCTTAGGAGACAAGAGACCCAGCACTTC.

The J gene is TRBJ2-3, the V gene TRBV24-1; 8 nucleotides match TRBD2. The CDR3 runs to 15 residues. Trimming removed 3 bases from V and 1 base from J; junction bases left unmatched: 2. Germline V gives CDR1 KGHDR, CDR2 SFDVKD. This chain's CDR3 is CATSDRAGGTDTQYF. CDR3 DNA sequence: TGTGCCACCAGTGATCGAGCGGGAGGCACAGATACGCAGTATTTT.

This clonotype was recorded once. J is TRBJ1-1 and V is TRBV5-1, with D hard to call. The CDR3 totals 14 residues. Per germline, CDR1 SGHRS and CDR2 YFSETQ. V lost 0 bases to trimming and J lost 5 bases, with 11 bases between them. This chain's CDR3 is CASSLASGGTEAFF. CDR3 DNA: TGCGCCAGCAGCTTGGCTTCGGGAGGGACTGAAGCTTTCTTT.

The CDR3 region has the DNA TGTGCCAGCAGCACACAGACTAGCGGGGGGGCGTGGCAGTTCTTC. It codes for CASSTQTSGGAWQFF. The chain is built from TRBV7-2 and TRBJ2-1; 14 nucleotides match TRBD2. With 5 bases clipped from V and 12 bases from J, the junction kept 9 bases outside the gene matches. In germline, CDR1 is SGHTA, CDR2 FQGNSA. The CDR3 contains 15 residues.

About this clonotype: Germline and junction disagree at one end, which may indicate a read error. The rearrangement links TRBV5-1 to TRBJ2-5, with no clear D. Germline V gene sequence: CDR1 SGHRS, CDR2 YFSETQ. This CDR3 spans 14 amino acids. The CDR3 loop is CASKEMSVLETQYF. CDR3 DNA: TGCGCTAGCAAGGAGATGAGTGTGCTAGAGACCCAGTACTTC.

The CDR3 protein is CASSSRGGDEQYF. CDR3 in DNA: TGTGCCAGCAGTTCAAGGGGGGGCGACGAGCAGTACTTC. The chain joins TRBV7-9 to TRBJ2-7; a possible D gene is TRBD2 (7 bases). Germline V gene data show CDR1 as SEHNR and CDR2 as FQNEAQ (reference sequence). The CDR3 sequence is 13 residues long. The germline V and J ends were trimmed by 6 bases and 5 bases, with 14 bases remaining between them.

As for this clonotype: One junction end does not reproduce the germline sequence, and a read error may be involved. CDR3 DNA: TGTGCCAGCGGCTTGCATGTTCTAGCGGGACAAGAGACCCAGTACTTC. This codes for CASGLHVLAGQETQYF. The rearrangement uses TRBV7-2 and TRBJ2-5; 9 nucleotides align to TRBD2. This CDR3 contains 16 residues. The germline V gene has CDR1 SGHTA and CDR2 FQGNSA.

The chain recombines TRBV28 with TRBJ2-7; maybe TRBD2 (6 bases). The V and J ends lost 7 bases and 1 base respectively, with 14 bases between them. Germline CDR1 reads MDHEN; CDR2 reads SYDVKM. The CDR3 is 14 residues long. CDR3 protein: CASTLGLPSYEQYF. CDR3 coding DNA: TGTGCCAGCACCCTGGGACTGCCTTCCTACGAGCAGTACTTC.

This clonotype has a count of ten or more. This chain joins TRBV24-1 and TRBJ2-3; the match to TRBD1 covers 10 bases. This CDR3 region has 16 residues. V gave up 4 bases and J gave up 4 bases; unmatched junction bases: 7. In germline, CDR1 is KGHDR, CDR2 SFDVKD. The CDR3 nucleotides are TGTGCCACCAGTGAAGCTGGACAGGGGGACTCAGATACGCAGTATTTT. Translating it yields CATSEAGQGDSDTQYF.

The rearrangement joins TRBV11-2 to TRBJ2-3; 10 nucleotides align to TRBD2. Germline V CDR1 and CDR2: SGHAT, FQNNGV. CDR3 length: 18 amino acids. V dropped 7 bases and J dropped 0; count of bases not matched to a gene: 13. The CDR3 DNA sequence: TGTGCCAGCACCCTAGGGGGGACTAGCGCCCTTAGCACAGATACGCAGTATTTT. It yields the protein CASTLGGTSALSTDTQYF.

This clonotype was counted ten times or more. This chain connects TRBV2 to TRBJ2-5; 9 bases line up with TRBD2. The CDR3 length is 15 residues. Losses at the gene ends were 4 bases for V and 1 base for J; bases not matched to a gene: 4. CDR1 SNHLY and CDR2 FYNNEI come from the germline V gene. Here the CDR3 reads CASSGGGGGQETQYF. CDR3 bases: TGTGCCAGCAGTGGTGGCGGGGGGGGCCAAGAGACCCAGTACTTC.

The chain joins TRBV19 to TRBJ2-5, with a weak D call TRBD1 (5 bases). This CDR3 has 13 amino acids. Trimming shortened V by 3 bases and J by 2 bases, and 7 bases separated the two germline ends. The germline V gene encodes CDR1 LNHDA and CDR2 SQIVND (reference sequence). CDR3 DNA: TGTGCCAGTAGTATTGACAGACAAGAGACCCAGTACTTC. Amino acid sequence: CASSIDRQETQYF.

As to this clonotype: The conserved closing phenylalanine or tryptophan is absent in this CDR3, likely reflecting a read error. No DNA is shown, since the ends of the CDR3 on it are uncertain; the CDR3 is the one TCRdb lists. V gene TRBV10-3 combines with J gene TRBJ2-1; the D segment call TRBD2 is taken from the table without a DNA check. The germline V gene encodes CDR1 ENHRY and CDR2 SYGVKD. Including both end residues, the CDR3 is 16 amino acids long. CDR3 residues: CAISESAGWASGGISY.

The J gene is TRBJ1-3, the V gene TRBV7-2, with D hard to call. The CDR3 extends over 13 amino acids. The germline V and J ends were trimmed by 1 base and 4 bases, with 5 bases remaining between them. Germline values: CDR1 SGHTA, CDR2 FQGNSA. CDR3 protein: CASSLGRGNTIYF. The CDR3 DNA sequence: TGTGCCAGCAGCTTAGGGCGGGGAAACACCATATATTTT.

The genes are TRBV14 and TRBJ2-5; 13 bases fit TRBD2. The CDR3 is 16 residues long. V lost 3 bases, J lost 7 bases, and 8 bases stayed unmatched. Germline CDR1 SGHDN, CDR2 FVKESK. CDR3 in amino acids: CASSHMTSGRLGTQYF. As DNA, the CDR3 is TGTGCCAGCAGCCACATGACTAGCGGGAGGCTGGGGACCCAGTACTTC.

The V gene is TRBV20-1, the J gene TRBJ2-7; D remains ambiguous. V was clipped by 5 bases and J by 5 bases, with 16 bases between them. The length of the CDR3 is 13 residues. Germline V gene lookup returns CDR1 DFQATT and CDR2 SNEGSKA (reference sequence). DNA of the CDR3: TGCAGTGCTCCTCCAGAAGTAGGCGACGAGCAGTACTTC. It is translated as CSAPPEVGDEQYF.

V and J are TRBV29-1 and TRBJ1-1, with 8 positions matching TRBD1. V dropped 3 bases and J dropped 3; count of bases not matched to a gene: 3. Germline V gives CDR1 SQVTM, CDR2 ANQGSEA. This CDR3 contains 13 residues. CDR3 nucleotide sequence: TGCAGCGTTGACGGACAGGGAGACACTGAAGCTTTCTTT. It encodes CSVDGQGDTEAFF.